This T cell receptor beta chain derives from a study of blood T cells in healthy people across ages. For the second PCR, which ran for roughly 6 to 12 cycles, a sample-barcoded 5' primer and a J-beta primer mix were used. Every sample gave at least 3 million paired-end reads containing CDR3. TCRdb re-called the 5' RACE reads with MiXCR, one entry per CDR3 protein. This sample has 800,000 or so distinct CDR3 sequences, with roughly 60% found just once. To note about this clonotype: Its antigen is still unknown.

Each donor gave 9.5 to 10 milliliters of peripheral blood. The ends were cut back, 6 bases at V and 3 bases at J, with 12 bases in the middle. The CDR3 runs 13 residues. CDR1 SGDLS and CDR2 YYNGEE come from the germline V gene. General study findings and limits: No one knew whether donors had CMV, which possibly confounded expanded clonotype changes. The authors considered diversity estimates from one million T cells to be underestimates.

The chain joins TRBV9 to TRBJ1-2; D not resolved. The sequence derives from a man aged 25-40 years in good health. Sequencing was carried out using blood. The CDR3 is CASTAGEDYGYTF. CDR3 sequence (DNA): TGTGCCAGCACCGCGGGAGAGGACTATGGCTACACCTTC.